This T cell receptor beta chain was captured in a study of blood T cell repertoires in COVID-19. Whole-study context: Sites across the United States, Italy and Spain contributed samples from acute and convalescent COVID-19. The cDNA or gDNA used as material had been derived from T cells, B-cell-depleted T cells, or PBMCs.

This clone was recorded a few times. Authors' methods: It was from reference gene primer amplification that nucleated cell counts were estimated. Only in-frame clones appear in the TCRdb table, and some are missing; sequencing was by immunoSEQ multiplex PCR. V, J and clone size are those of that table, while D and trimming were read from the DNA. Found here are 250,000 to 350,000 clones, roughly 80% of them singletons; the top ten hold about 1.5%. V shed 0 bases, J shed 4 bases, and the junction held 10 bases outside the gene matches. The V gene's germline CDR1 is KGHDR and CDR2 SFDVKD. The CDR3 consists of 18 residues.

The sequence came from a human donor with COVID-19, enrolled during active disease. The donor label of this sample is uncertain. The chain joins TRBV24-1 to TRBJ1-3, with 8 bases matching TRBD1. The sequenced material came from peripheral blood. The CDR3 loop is CATSDLHNLDRAGNTIYF. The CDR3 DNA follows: TGTGCCACCAGTGATTTGCACAATCTGGACAGGGCAGGAAACACCATATATTTT.